Given below is one TCR beta chain in context. Its antigen is not known. The authors made TCR beta libraries by quantitative 5'-RACE with molecular barcodes. MiXCR, run by TCRdb on the 5' RACE reads, gives a single entry per CDR3 protein. This sample has a few hundred thousand distinct CDR3 sequences, with roughly 13% found just once. The CDR3 covers 15 residues. From germline, CDR1 is SGHTA and CDR2 FQGNSA. Deletions cut 5 bases from V and 1 base from J, with 15 bases between. This sample stems from a study of CD8 T cells in ankylosing spondylitis. Findings and caveats of the study: Disease-linked clones reportedly concentrated significantly in matched ankylosing spondylitis synovial fluid. As for the disease-linked clones, they showed a CD8+ phenotype and occurred at relatively low frequencies in peripheral blood. Within ankylosing spondylitis blood, a TCR beta motif made up of fewer than ten highly homologous variants appeared to be characteristic. Previous work reported some of these motif variants in the synovial fluid and blood of reactive arthritis.

The J gene is TRBJ2-7, the V gene TRBV7-2; D perhaps matches TRBD2 (6 bases). This TCR was recovered from a male donor with ankylosing spondylitis. Specimen: blood, either unsorted or a sorted T cell fraction (not recorded which). The CDR3 sequence is CASSVWVGRSYEQYF. The CDR3 nucleotides are TGTGCCAGCAGCGTATGGGTGGGGAGGTCCTACGAGCAGTACTTC. The variable domain in full, completed from reference TRBV7-2 and TRBJ2-7, reads GAGVSQSPSNKVTEKGKDVELRCDPISGHTALYWYRQSLGQGLEFLIYFQGNSAPDKSGLPSDRFSAERTGGSVSTLTIQRTQQEDSAVYLCASSVWVGRSYEQYFGPGTRLTVT.